The present entry profiles one T cell receptor beta chain with its context. Its specificity is unknown. This record belongs to a study of early T cells in non-severe SARS-CoV-2 infection. As for the study in general: Chains were unpaired, as sequencing was done on bulk RNA from unsorted whole blood.

From the 5' RACE reads, TCRdb called clonotypes with MiXCR, one entry per CDR3 protein. The profile shows about 82,000 distinct CDR3 sequences, less than 15% of them singletons. Whole-study findings and limits: In VDJdb matching, anti-spike CD8 responses were favored while private and CD4 specificities went missing.

CDR3 length: 16 residues. Germline loops: CDR1 SGHNT, CDR2 YENEEA. Trimming shortened V by 2 bases and J by 7 bases, and 18 bases separated the two germline ends. The chain joins TRBV11-3 to TRBJ2-1, with D perhaps matching TRBD2 (6 bases). This receptor was obtained from an adult who was a healthcare worker with PCR-confirmed SARS-CoV-2 infection or an uninfected control (not recorded which). The sample was whole blood. The CDR3: CASSLRSGLARNEQFF. Here the CDR3 DNA reads TGTGCCAGCAGCTTAAGGTCCGGGCTAGCGCGAAATGAGCAGTTCTTC.